The rows below give T cell receptor beta chains drawn from one sample of a study of blood T cell repertoires in COVID-19. Clones were read by immunoSEQ multiplex PCR, and TCRdb kept only the in-frame ones, dropping some. The table includes hundreds of thousands of clones, roughly 86% detected once. The sequenced material came from peripheral blood. The receptors shown here come from a woman in her forties or fifties who had recovered from COVID-19. Both conserved end residues are part of each CDR3. A D gene is named only where the DNA matches it firmly. The size entry is marked missing in some rows and otherwise reads once, few, many or a size class.

15	TRBD2	NA	TRBV9	TRBJ2-5	TGTGCCAGCAGCGTAGGTAGCGGGGCATGGGAGACCCAGTACTTC	CASSVGSGAWETQYF
11	NA	NA	TRBV13	TRBJ1-1	TGTGCCAGCAGCACTAACACTGAAGCTTTCTTT	CASSTNTEAFF
14	NA	many	TRBV6-5	TRBJ1-1	TGTGCCAGCAGATTAATCGGGACATCCACTGAAGCTTTCTTT	CASRLIGTSTEAFF
12	TRBD1	NA	TRBV5-1	TRBJ1-1	TGCGCCAGCAGCTGGACAGGGGGGGTAGCTTTCTTT	CASSWTGGVAFF
15	NA	NA	TRBV3-1/TRBV3-2	TRBJ2-7	TGTGCCAGCAGGGGCCAAGACACCGACTCCTACGAGCAGTACTTC	CASRGQDTDSYEQYF
17	TRBD1	once	TRBV28	TRBJ2-5	TGTGCCAGCAGCCCTGGATCCGGGACAGGGGGCCGGGAGACCCAGTACTTC	CASSPGSGTGGRETQYF
15	TRBD2	NA	TRBV28	TRBJ2-1	TGTGCCAGCAGCCTCCGGGCTAGCGGGGGGGATGAGCAGTTCTTC	CASSLRASGGDEQFF
15	NA	NA	TRBV5-1	TRBJ2-7	TGCGCCAGCAGCCGGGGGGCGCCTGGGGTCTACGAGCAGTACTTC	CASSRGAPGVYEQYF
16	NA	NA	TRBV5-4	TRBJ1-2	TGTGCCAGCAGCTTGGGGGTGGGGCTAACTAACTATGGCTACACCTTC	CASSLGVGLTNYGYTF
16	TRBD2	NA	TRBV18	TRBJ2-7	TGTGCCAGCTCACCAGCGGGGAGCGGGGGGGCCGGTGAGCAGTACTTC	CASSPAGSGGAGEQYF
13	NA	NA	TRBV20-1	TRBJ1-2	TGCAGTGCTAGTAGCCGTCCCCTCTATGGCTACACCTTC	CSASSRPLYGYTF
12	NA	NA	TRBV29-1	TRBJ2-1	TGCAGCGTTGAGCGCAGGGACAATGAGCAGTTCTTC	CSVERRDNEQFF
14	NA	NA	TRBV5-4	TRBJ2-7	TGTGCCAGCAGCATCGACACGGCCACCTACGAGCAGTACTTC	CASSIDTATYEQYF
15	TRBD1	NA	TRBV28	TRBJ1-2	TGTGCCAGCAGTTTCACTGGACAGGGCCTTTATGGCTACACCTTC	CASSFTGQGLYGYTF